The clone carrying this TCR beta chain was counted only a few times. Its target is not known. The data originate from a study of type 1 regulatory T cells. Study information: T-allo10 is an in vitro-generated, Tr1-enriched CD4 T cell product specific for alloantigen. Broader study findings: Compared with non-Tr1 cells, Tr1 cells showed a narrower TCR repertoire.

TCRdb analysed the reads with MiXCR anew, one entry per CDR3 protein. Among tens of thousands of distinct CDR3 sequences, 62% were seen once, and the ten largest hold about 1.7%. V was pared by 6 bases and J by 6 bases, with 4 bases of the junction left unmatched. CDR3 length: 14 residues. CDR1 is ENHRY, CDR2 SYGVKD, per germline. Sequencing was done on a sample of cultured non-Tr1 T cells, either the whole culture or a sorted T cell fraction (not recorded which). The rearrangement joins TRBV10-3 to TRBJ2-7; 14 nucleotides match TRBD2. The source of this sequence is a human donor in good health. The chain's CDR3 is CAIRTSGRELEQYF. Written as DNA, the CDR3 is TGTGCCATCAGGACTAGCGGGAGGGAACTCGAGCAGTACTTC.